This is a list of T cell receptor beta chains from one sample in a study of T cell responses to AZD1222 COVID-19 vaccine. The table came from immunoSEQ multiplex PCR; TCRdb's copy has only in-frame clones and leaves some out. The sample lists approximately 90,000 clones; 85% to 90% were seen once. The sequencing here drew on peripheral blood, taken on day 0 of AZD1222 vaccination. The source of these receptors is an adult in good health. Each CDR3 is given with its conserved first and last residue. Fields, in order: D gene, clone size, J gene, V gene, CDR3 protein, CDR3 DNA. The D gene is left open where the match is weak. Size is omitted from some rows. Given values are once, few, many or a class for expanded clones.

TRBD1	-	TRBJ1-1	TRBV28	CASNAGGTEAFF	TGTGCCAGCAACGCAGGGGGCACTGAAGCTTTCTTT
TRBD1	-	TRBJ1-2	TRBV7-9	CASSLGQGDGYTF	TGTGCCAGCAGCTTGGGACAGGGCGATGGCTACACCTTC
-	-	TRBJ2-1	TRBV1	CTSSQPGTSGGNNEQFF	TGCACCAGCAGCCAGCCTGGGACTAGCGGGGGGAACAATGAGCAGTTCTTC
-	few	TRBJ2-1	TRBV29-1	CSVGRGGLYNEQFF	TGCAGCGTTGGGAGGGGGGGCCTCTACAATGAGCAGTTCTTC
-	-	TRBJ1-3	TRBV9	CASSVAGSSNTIYF	TGTGCCAGCAGCGTTGCGGGATCCTCAAACACCATATATTTT
TRBD1	-	TRBJ1-3	TRBV28	CASSGTGWHTIYF	TGTGCCAGCAGCGGGACAGGGTGGCACACCATATATTTT
-	-	TRBJ2-7	TRBV2	CAIAKGEQYF	TGTGCCATAGCAAAGGGGGAGCAGTACTTC
-	-	TRBJ1-1	TRBV18	CASSPLIKATEAFF	TGTGCCAGCTCACCCCTAATTAAGGCCACTGAAGCTTTCTTT
TRBD2	-	TRBJ2-1	TRBV6-2/TRBV6-3	CASSRGLVGSEQFF	TGTGCCAGCAGTCGCGGACTAGTGGGGAGTGAGCAGTTCTTC
TRBD1	-	TRBJ1-4	TRBV23-1	CASSSTGQVPNEKLFF	TGCGCCAGCAGTTCCACTGGACAGGTACCTAATGAAAAACTGTTTTTT
-	-	TRBJ1-5	TRBV6-5	CASSYSDNGNQPQHF	TGTGCCAGCAGTTACTCGGACAACGGCAATCAGCCCCAGCATTTT
TRBD1	-	TRBJ1-5	TRBV19	CASGLGQNQPQHF	TGTGCCAGTGGGTTGGGACAGAATCAGCCCCAGCATTTT
-	-	TRBJ2-7	TRBV5-5	CASSGTGTKLSYEQYF	TGTGCCAGCAGTGGCACCGGGACAAAACTTTCCTACGAGCAGTACTTC
-	-	TRBJ1-3	TRBV28	CASRQDRNSGNTIYF	TGTGCCAGCAGACAAGACCGAAACTCTGGAAACACCATATATTTT
-	-	TRBJ1-1	TRBV28	CASSLLPPRDPKNTEAFF	TGTGCCAGCAGTTTATTACCCCCCCGGGACCCAAAAAACACTGAAGCTTTCTTT
TRBD1	-	TRBJ2-2	TRBV7-7	CASSPDRAGYTGELFF	TGTGCCAGCAGCCCGGACAGGGCGGGATACACCGGGGAGCTGTTTTTT
-	-	TRBJ2-7	TRBV19	CASSMEPESSYEQYF	TGTGCCAGTAGTATGGAGCCGGAGAGCTCCTACGAGCAGTACTTC
-	once	TRBJ2-1	TRBV24-1	CATSGRGSYNEQFF	TGTGCCACCAGTGGGAGGGGTTCCTACAATGAGCAGTTCTTC
-	-	TRBJ1-1	TRBV18	CASSQTDPTTEAFF	TGTGCCAGCTCACAAACGGATCCTACCACTGAAGCTTTCTTT
-	-	TRBJ2-3	TRBV4-1	CASSQPARLDTQYF	TGCGCCAGCAGCCAACCCGCCAGGTTAGATACGCAGTATTTT
-	-	TRBJ2-5	TRBV14	CASSWMQETQYF	TGTGCCAGCAGCTGGATGCAAGAGACCCAGTACTTC
-	-	TRBJ2-6	TRBV7-6	CASSFEQGSGANVLTF	TGTGCCAGCAGCTTCGAACAGGGCTCTGGGGCCAACGTCCTGACTTTC
TRBD2	-	TRBJ2-1	TRBV6-2/TRBV6-3	CASSYASGVYNEQFF	TGTGCCAGCAGTTACGCTAGCGGGGTTTACAATGAGCAGTTCTTC
-	-	TRBJ2-2	TRBV19	CASSDRYTGELFF	TGTGCCAGTAGTGATCGATACACCGGGGAGCTGTTTTTT
TRBD1	-	TRBJ1-4	TRBV10-3	CASRGGGEGEKLFF	TGTGCAAGCAGAGGGGGCGGTGAGGGTGAAAAACTGTTTTTT
TRBD1	once	TRBJ1-5	TRBV18	CASSRQGQGNQPQHF	TGTGCCAGCTCACGACAGGGGCAGGGCAATCAGCCCCAGCATTTT
-	-	TRBJ1-2	TRBV5-5	CASSLSQAGGRSGYTF	TGTGCCAGCAGCTTGAGTCAGGCGGGTGGGCGTTCTGGCTACACCTTC
TRBD1	-	TRBJ1-2	TRBV14	CASSPLRTGEGFYTF	TGTGCCAGCAGCCCTCTGAGGACAGGGGAGGGTTTCTACACCTTC
TRBD1	-	TRBJ1-6	TRBV7-8	CASSTGVGGGNSPLHF	TGTGCCAGCAGTACAGGGGTGGGCGGCGGTAATTCACCCCTCCACTTT
-	once	TRBJ1-5	TRBV6-2/TRBV6-3	CASSTGRYNQPQHF	TGTGCCAGCAGCACGGGGAGATACAATCAGCCCCAGCATTTT
-	-	TRBJ2-7	TRBV30	CAWTRGRYEQYF	TGTGCCTGGACTCGGGGTCGATACGAGCAGTACTTC